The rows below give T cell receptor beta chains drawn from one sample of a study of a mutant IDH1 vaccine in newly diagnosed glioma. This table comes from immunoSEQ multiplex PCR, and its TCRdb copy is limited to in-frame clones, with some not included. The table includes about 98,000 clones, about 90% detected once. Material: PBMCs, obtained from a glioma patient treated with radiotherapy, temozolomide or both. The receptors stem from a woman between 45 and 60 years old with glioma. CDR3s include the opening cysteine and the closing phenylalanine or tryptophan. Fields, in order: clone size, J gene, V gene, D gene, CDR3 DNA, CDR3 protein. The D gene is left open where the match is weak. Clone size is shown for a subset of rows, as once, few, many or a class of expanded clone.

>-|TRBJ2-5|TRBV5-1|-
TGCGCCAGCAGCTTGTTAGGGATAGGGGAGACCCAGTACTTC
CASSLLGIGETQYF
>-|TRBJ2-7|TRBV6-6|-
TGTGCCAGCAGCCCAAGGGACGAGCAGTACTTC
CASSPRDEQYF
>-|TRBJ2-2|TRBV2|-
TGTGCCAGCAGGCCCGACGGGGAGCTGTTTTTT
CASRPDGELFF
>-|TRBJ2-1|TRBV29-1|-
TGCAGCGTTGATCGTGGAGACTCCAATGAGCAGTTCTTC
CSVDRGDSNEQFF
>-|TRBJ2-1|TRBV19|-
TGTGCCACCCTCTGGGGGAGTGAGCAGTTCTTC
CATLWGSEQFF
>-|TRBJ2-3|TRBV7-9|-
TGTGCCAGCAGCTTACCAGAAATGGATACGCAGTATTTT
CASSLPEMDTQYF
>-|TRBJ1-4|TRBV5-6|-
TGTGCCAGCAGCTTGTTCTTTTTGACGGACGGAAGAAATGAAAAACTGTTTTTT
CASSLFFLTDGRNEKLFF
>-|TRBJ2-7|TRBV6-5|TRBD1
TGTGCCAGCAGAGCCGGGACAGGGCTCACCTACGAGCAGTACTTC
CASRAGTGLTYEQYF
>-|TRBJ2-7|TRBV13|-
TGTGCCAGCAGCTTAGGGCAGGGCGTTCTCTCCTACGAGCAGTACTTC
CASSLGQGVLSYEQYF
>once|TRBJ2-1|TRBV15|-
TGTGCCACCAGCAGAGATATGGGAGGAGGGATCGGAAATGAGCAGTTCTTC
CATSRDMGGGIGNEQFF
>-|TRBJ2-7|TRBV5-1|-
TGCGCCAGCAGCTTGGACAGTGCGGCATACGAGCAGTACTTC
CASSLDSAAYEQYF
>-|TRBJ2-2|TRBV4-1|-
TGCGCCAGCAGCCAAGAAAGGGGATACACCGGGGAGCTGTTTTTT
CASSQERGYTGELFF
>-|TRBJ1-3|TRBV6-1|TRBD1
TGTGCCAGCAGTGAGGAGACAGGGAAGAACACCATATATTTT
CASSEETGKNTIYF
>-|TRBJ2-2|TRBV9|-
TGTGCCAGCAGCGTCCGGAGTTCGAACACCGGGGAGCTGTTTTTT
CASSVRSSNTGELFF
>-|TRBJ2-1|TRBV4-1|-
TGCGCCAGCAGCCTGGGACTCCTCAATGAGCAGTTCTTC
CASSLGLLNEQFF
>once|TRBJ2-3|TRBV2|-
TGTGCCAGCAGTGTCACAGGCACAGATACGCAGTATTTT
CASSVTGTDTQYF
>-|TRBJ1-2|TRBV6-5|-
TGTGCCAGCAGTTCAAACCGGGGCCTCTCATATGGCTACACCTTC
CASSSNRGLSYGYTF
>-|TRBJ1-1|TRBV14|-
TGTGCCAGCAGCCAAGCTTTGAACACTGAAGCTTTCTTT
CASSQALNTEAFF
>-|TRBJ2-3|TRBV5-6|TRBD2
TGTGCCAGCACTCCCCGCAGCGGAGCGGGAGGACGGGCAGATACGCAGTATTTT
CASTPRSGAGGRADTQYF
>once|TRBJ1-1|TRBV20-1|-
TGCAGTGCTACAGGGTTCACTGAAGCTTTCTTT
CSATGFTEAFF
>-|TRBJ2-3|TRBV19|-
TGTGCCAGTAGTATACCCCTGACAGGTGGCGCAGATACGCAGTATTTT
CASSIPLTGGADTQYF
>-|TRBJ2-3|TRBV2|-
TGTGCCAGCAGTGAAGGCACAGATACGCAGTATTTT
CASSEGTDTQYF
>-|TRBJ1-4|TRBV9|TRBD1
TGTGCCAGCAGCGTCCGGGACAGTAATGAAAAACTGTTTTTT
CASSVRDSNEKLFF
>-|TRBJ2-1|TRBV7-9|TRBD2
TGTGCCAGCAGCCCCAGGGGTACACTAGCGGACAATGAGCAGTTCTTC
CASSPRGTLADNEQFF
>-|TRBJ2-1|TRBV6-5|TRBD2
TGTGCCAGCAGCCGGACTAGCGGGAGTCAAAATGAGCAGTTCTTC
CASSRTSGSQNEQFF
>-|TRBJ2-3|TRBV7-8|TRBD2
TGTGCCAGCAGCTTAACCCTAGCGGGAGAGGCAGATACGCAGTATTTT
CASSLTLAGEADTQYF
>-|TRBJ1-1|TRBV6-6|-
TGTGCCAGCAGTTACGGAGGGAACACTGAAGCTTTCTTT
CASSYGGNTEAFF
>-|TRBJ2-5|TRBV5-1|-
TGCGCCAGCAGCTTTACCTCGTACCAAGAGACCCAGTACTTC
CASSFTSYQETQYF
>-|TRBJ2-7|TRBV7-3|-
TGTGCCAGCAGCTTAACCCCAGGGGACGGCGAGCAGTACTTC
CASSLTPGDGEQYF
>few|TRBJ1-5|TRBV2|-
TGTGCCAGCCTCGGACGGGGCAATCAGCCCCAGCATTTT
CASLGRGNQPQHF
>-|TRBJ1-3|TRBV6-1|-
TGTGCCAGCACCCGAGCCCCAGGGGCTGGAAACACCATATATTTT
CASTRAPGAGNTIYF
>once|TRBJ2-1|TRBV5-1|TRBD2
TGCGCCAGCAGCTTGGACGGGAGGGCCTTAGGCAATGAGCAGTTCTTC
CASSLDGRALGNEQFF
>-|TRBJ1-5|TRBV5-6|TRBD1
TGTGCCAGCAGCGTTACAGGGGGCGGTTCCGGCCAGCATTTT
CASSVTGGGSGQHF
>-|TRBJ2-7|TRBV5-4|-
TGTGCCAGCAGGCGCGAGTCCTACGAGCAGTACTTC
CASRRESYEQYF
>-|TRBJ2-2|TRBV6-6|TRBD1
TGTGCCAGCAGTTTCACACAGGGGCCCGGGGAGCTGTTTTTT
CASSFTQGPGELFF
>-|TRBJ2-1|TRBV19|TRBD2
TGTGCCAGTACATTGGCTAGCGGGAGCGATGAGCAGTTCTTC
CASTLASGSDEQFF
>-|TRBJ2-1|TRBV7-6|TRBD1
TGTGCCAGCAGCTTAGCGCTAGGGACAGGGTTGAATGAGCAGTTCTTC
CASSLALGTGLNEQFF
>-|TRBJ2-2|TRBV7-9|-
TGTGCCAGCAGCGCCCTGACAGTTAACACCGGGGAGCTGTTTTTT
CASSALTVNTGELFF
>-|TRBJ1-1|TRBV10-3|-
TGTGCCATCAGTGAGATGCTGAACACTGAAGCTTTCTTT
CAISEMLNTEAFF
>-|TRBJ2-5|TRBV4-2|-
TGTGCCAGCAGCCCAACCTCTTGGACGAAGGAGACCCAGTACTTC
CASSPTSWTKETQYF
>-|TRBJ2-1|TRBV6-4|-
TGTGCCAGCAGTGACTCGAAGTACGGGGAGCAGTTCTTC
CASSDSKYGEQFF
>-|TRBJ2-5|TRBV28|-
TGTGCCAGCAGCCCCCCCGGGGACTTACAAGAGACCCAGTACTTC
CASSPPGDLQETQYF
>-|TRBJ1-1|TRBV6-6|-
TGTGCCAGCAGTGACCAACAGCGAACGAACACTGAAGCTTTCTTT
CASSDQQRTNTEAFF
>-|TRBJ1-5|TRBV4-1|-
TGCGCCAGCAGCCAGCCCGGCCAACCCTCGCAGCCCCAGCATTTT
CASSQPGQPSQPQHF
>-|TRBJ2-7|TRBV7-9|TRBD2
TGTGCCAGCAGCTCCCGGACTAGCGGGACCGGTTACTACGAGCAGTACTTC
CASSSRTSGTGYYEQYF